This entry concerns a single T cell receptor beta chain. Germline V gene sequence: CDR1 SGHTA, CDR2 FQGNSA. The CDR3 length is 15 residues. V gave up 5 bases and J gave up 0 bases, with 14 bases separating them. Under the authors' procedure: Amplification with reference gene primers provided the estimates of nucleated cell counts. Some clones are missing from TCRdb's copy, which holds only in-frame ones; the method was immunoSEQ multiplex PCR. The V and J calls and the clone size are those of that table, but D and trimming were determined from the DNA. There are 110,000 to 150,000 clones in the sample; roughly nine tenths occur only once, and under 3.5% lies in the top ten. The data are from a study of blood T cell repertoires in COVID-19. Study-level background: The samples span acute and convalescent COVID-19 from the United States, Italy and Spain.

V usage is TRBV7-2 and J usage is TRBJ2-7; no clear D. The specimen was peripheral blood. The sequence was obtained from a woman aged 60 to 75 with active COVID-19. CDR3 in DNA: TGTGCCAGCAGCCAATCGGGTCAAAGCTCCTACGAGCAGTACTTC. Protein product: CASSQSGQSSYEQYF.